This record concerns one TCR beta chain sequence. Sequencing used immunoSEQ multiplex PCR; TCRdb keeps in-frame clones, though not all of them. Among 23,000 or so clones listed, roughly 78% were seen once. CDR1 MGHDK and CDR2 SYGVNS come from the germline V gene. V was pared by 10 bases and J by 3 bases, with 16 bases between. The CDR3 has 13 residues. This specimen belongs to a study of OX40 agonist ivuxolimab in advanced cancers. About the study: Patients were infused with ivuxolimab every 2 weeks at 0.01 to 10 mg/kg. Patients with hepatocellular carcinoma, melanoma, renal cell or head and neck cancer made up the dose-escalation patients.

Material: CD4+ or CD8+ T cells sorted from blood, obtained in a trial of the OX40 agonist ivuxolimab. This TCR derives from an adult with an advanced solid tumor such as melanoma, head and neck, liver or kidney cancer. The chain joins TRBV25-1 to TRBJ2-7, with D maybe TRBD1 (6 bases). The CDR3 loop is CATQQGRHYEQYF. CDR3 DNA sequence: TGTGCCACCCAACAGGGACGGCACTACGAGCAGTACTTC.